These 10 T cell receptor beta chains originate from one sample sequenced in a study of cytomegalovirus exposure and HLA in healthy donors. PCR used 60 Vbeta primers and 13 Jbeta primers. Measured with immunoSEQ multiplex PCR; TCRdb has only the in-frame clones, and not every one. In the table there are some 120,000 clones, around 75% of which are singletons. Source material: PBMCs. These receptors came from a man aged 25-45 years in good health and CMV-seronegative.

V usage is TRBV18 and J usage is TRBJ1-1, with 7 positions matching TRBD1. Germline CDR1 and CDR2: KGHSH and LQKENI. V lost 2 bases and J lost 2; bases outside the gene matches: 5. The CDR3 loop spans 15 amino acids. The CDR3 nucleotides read TGTGCCAGCTCACCAAATACAGGGGACAACACTGAAGCTTTCTTT. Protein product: CASSPNTGDNTEAFF.

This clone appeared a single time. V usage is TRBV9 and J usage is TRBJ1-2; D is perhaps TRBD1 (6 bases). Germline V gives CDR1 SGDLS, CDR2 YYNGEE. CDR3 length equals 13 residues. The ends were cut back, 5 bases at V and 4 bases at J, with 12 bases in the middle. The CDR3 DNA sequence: TGTGCCAGCAGTGCCGGGGGGCCCTATGGCTACACCTTC. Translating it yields CASSAGGPYGYTF.

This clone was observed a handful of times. Written as DNA, the CDR3 is TGTGCCAGCAGCCAGGCCAACGGAAACACCATATATTTT. This encodes CASSQANGNTIYF. The V call is TRBV6-5, the J call TRBJ1-3; D call uncertain. The germline gives CDR1 MNHEY, CDR2 SVGAGI. The V end lost 6 bases, the J end lost 4 bases, and 10 bases lay between the germline ends. CDR3 length: 13 amino acids.

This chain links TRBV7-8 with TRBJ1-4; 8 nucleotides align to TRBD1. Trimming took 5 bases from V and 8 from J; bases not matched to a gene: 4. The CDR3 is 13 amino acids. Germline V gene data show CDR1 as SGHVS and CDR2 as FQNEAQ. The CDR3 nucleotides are TGTGCCAGCAGCCCCAGGGGGCGCGAAAAACTGTTTTTT. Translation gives CASSPRGREKLFF.

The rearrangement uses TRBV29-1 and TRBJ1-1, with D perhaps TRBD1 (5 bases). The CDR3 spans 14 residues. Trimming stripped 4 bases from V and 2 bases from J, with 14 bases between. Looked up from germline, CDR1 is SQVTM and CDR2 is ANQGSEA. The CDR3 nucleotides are TGCAGCGTTGTGGGCAGGGTGGGTAACACTGAAGCTTTCTTT. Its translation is CSVVGRVGNTEAFF.

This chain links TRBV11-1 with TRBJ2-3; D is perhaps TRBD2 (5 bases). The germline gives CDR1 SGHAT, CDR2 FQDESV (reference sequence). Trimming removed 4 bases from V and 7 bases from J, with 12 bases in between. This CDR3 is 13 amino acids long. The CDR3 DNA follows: TGTGCCAGCAGCTCGGGATGGGAAAATACGCAGTATTTT. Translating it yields CASSSGWENTQYF.

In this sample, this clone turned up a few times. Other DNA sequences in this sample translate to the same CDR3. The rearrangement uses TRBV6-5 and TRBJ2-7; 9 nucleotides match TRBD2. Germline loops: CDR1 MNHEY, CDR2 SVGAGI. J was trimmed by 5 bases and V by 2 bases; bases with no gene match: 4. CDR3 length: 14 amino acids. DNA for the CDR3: TGTGCCAGCAGTTACGGGTTAGCGGGAGACGAGCAGTACTTC. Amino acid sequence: CASSYGLAGDEQYF.

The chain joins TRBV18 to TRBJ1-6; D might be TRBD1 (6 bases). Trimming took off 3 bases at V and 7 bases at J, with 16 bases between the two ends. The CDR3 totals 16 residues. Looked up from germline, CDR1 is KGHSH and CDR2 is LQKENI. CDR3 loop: CASSPMVGAKNSPLHF. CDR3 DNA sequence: TGTGCCAGCTCACCTATGGTGGGGGCAAAAAATTCACCCCTCCACTTT. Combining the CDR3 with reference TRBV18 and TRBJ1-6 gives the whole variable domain NAGVMQNPRHLVRRRGQEARLRCSPMKGHSHVYWYRQLPEEGLKFMVYLQKENIIDESGMPKERFSAEFPKEGPSILRIQQVVRGDSAAYFCASSPMVGAKNSPLHFGNGTRLTVT.

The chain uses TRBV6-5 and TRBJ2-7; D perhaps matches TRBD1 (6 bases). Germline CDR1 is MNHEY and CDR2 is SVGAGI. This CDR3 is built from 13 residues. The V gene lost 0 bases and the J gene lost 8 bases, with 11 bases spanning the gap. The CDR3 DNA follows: TGTGCCAGCAGTTACTCACCTGGGGGCCAGCAGTACTTC. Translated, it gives CASSYSPGGQQYF.

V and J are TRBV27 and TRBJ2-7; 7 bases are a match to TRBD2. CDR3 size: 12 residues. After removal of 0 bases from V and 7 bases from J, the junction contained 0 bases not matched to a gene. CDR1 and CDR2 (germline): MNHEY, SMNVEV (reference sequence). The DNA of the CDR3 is TGTGCCAGCAGTTTATCGGGGGGGGAGCAGTACTTC. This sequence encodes CASSLSGGEQYF.